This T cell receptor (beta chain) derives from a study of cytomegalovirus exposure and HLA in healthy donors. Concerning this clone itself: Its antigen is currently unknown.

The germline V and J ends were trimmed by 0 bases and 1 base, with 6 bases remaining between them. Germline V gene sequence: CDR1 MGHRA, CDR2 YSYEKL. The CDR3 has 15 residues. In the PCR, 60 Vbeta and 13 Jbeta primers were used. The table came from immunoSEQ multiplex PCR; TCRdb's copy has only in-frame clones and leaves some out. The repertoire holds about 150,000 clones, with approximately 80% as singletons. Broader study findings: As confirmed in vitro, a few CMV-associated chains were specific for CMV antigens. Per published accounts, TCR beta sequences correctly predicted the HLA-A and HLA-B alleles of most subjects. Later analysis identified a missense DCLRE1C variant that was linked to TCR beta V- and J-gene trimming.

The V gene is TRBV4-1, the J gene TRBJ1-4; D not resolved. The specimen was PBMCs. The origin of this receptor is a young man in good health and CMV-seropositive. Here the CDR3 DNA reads TGCGCCAGCAGCCAAGATGAGATAACTAATGAAAAACTGTTTTTT. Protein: CASSQDEITNEKLFF.